These 12 T cell receptor beta chains originate from one sample sequenced in a study of Ad26.COV2.S vaccination and SARS-CoV-2 variants. Treatment here: roughly 19 received Ad26.COV2.S at low or high dose, single or two shots; about 5 received placebo; per-sample allocation not given. Day 63 after the first injection of vaccine or placebo was the sampling time. Some clones are missing from TCRdb's copy, which holds only in-frame ones; the method was immunoSEQ multiplex PCR. The repertoire holds 240,000 or so clones, with 85% to 90% as singletons. Material: peripheral blood, obtained in a trial of Ad26.COV2.S vaccine versus placebo. The receptors here all came from a person aged 18-60 years who received the Ad26.COV2.S COVID-19 vaccine or a placebo.

The CDR3 region has the DNA TGTGCCAGCAGCGACAGTATCTATGTGGATACCTTC. Translation: CASSDSIYVDTF. The chain recombines TRBV6-4 with TRBJ1-2; TRBD1 is a possible D gene (5 bases). The CDR3 is 12 amino acids. V lost 6 bases and J 14 bases, leaving 19 bases between the germline ends. The germline V gene has CDR1 MRHNA and CDR2 SNTAGT.

The V gene is TRBV7-6, the J gene TRBJ2-5; D remains unclear. This CDR3 is 11 amino acids long. Trimming shortened V by 5 bases and J by 5 bases, and 6 bases separated the two germline ends. Germline CDR1 SGHVS, CDR2 FNYEAQ. This CDR3 is CASSLLETQYF. Written as DNA, the CDR3 is TGTGCCAGCAGCCTCCTCGAGACCCAGTACTTC.

The chain is built from TRBV28 and TRBJ2-5; no firm D call. This CDR3 has 13 residues. Germline lookup yields CDR1 MDHEN and CDR2 SYDVKM. V dropped 5 bases and J dropped 5 bases, with 12 bases sitting between them. The CDR3 nucleotides are TGTGCCAGCAGTCCCCCTCCGAGGGAGACCCAGTACTTC. Translating it yields CASSPPPRETQYF.

V gene TRBV9 combines with J gene TRBJ2-3, with 9 bases lining up with TRBD2. The V segment lost 6 bases and the J segment 2 bases; nucleotides outside the gene matches: 10. Germline V gene sequence: CDR1 SGDLS, CDR2 YYNGEE. This CDR3 is 16 amino acids long. The DNA of the CDR3 is TGTGCCAGCACGGGAAGGAGCGGGGGGACCACAGATACGCAGTATTTT. This sequence encodes CASTGRSGGTTDTQYF.

The rearrangement links TRBV6-5 to TRBJ2-5; TRBD2 matches 8 bases. Looked up from germline, CDR1 is MNHEY and CDR2 is SVGAGI. V was pared by 7 bases and J by 4 bases, with 8 bases of the junction left unmatched. The CDR3 runs to 14 residues. CDR3 region: CASIQRGPGETQYF. For the CDR3, the DNA is TGTGCCAGCATCCAGCGGGGGCCTGGAGAGACCCAGTACTTC.

The chain's CDR3 is CASSATGTGRQPQHF. The CDR3 region has the DNA TGTGCCAGCAGCGCAACGGGGACAGGGAGACAGCCCCAGCATTTT. The chain couples TRBV2 to TRBJ1-5; 9 positions match TRBD1. V shed 6 bases, J shed 7 bases, and the junction held 10 bases outside the gene matches. Germline CDR1 is SNHLY and CDR2 is FYNNEI. The CDR3 spans 15 residues.

Note on this clone: Other nucleotide sequences in the sample specify the same CDR3. The chain combines TRBV19 with TRBJ2-6; perhaps TRBD1 as D (5 bases). V dropped 8 bases and J dropped 0 bases, with 8 bases sitting between them. CDR1 is LNHDA and CDR2 is SQIVND in the germline V gene (reference sequence). The CDR3 sequence is 14 residues long. The CDR3 DNA follows: TGTGCCAGTTCCGACAGCTCTGGGGCCAACGTCCTGACTTTC. It yields the protein CASSDSSGANVLTF. The entire variable domain, with the rest obtained from reference TRBV19 and TRBJ2-6, is as follows: DGGITQSPKYLFRKEGQNVTLSCEQNLNHDAMYWYRQDPGQGLRLIYYSQIVNDFQKGDIAEGYSVSREKKESFPLTVTSAQKNPTAFYLCASSDSSGANVLTFGAGSRLTVL.

The chain uses TRBV5-4 and TRBJ1-2; D gene unclear. The germline V gene has CDR1 SGHNT and CDR2 YYREEE (reference sequence). The CDR3 is made up of 12 amino acids. V lost 2 bases to trimming and J lost 12 bases, with 14 bases between them. The CDR3 DNA sequence: TGTGCCAGCAGCTTTGGAAAAATGAGAGACACCTTC. Translating it yields CASSFGKMRDTF.

This clone was seen once. The gene calls are TRBV4-3 and TRBJ2-3; TRBD2 agrees at 10 bases. The J segment lost 5 bases and the V segment lost 0 bases, leaving 5 bases of the junction unmatched. There are 16 residues in the CDR3. In germline, CDR1 is LGHNA, CDR2 YSLEER. The CDR3 DNA sequence: TGCGCCAGCAGCCAAGATAGGAGCGGGAGGGGAGATACGCAGTATTTT. It is translated as CASSQDRSGRGDTQYF.

V is TRBV29-1 and J is TRBJ2-7; TRBD1 aligns across 7 bases. The CDR3 consists of 13 residues. Losses at the gene ends were 3 bases for V and 3 bases for J; bases not matched to a gene: 5. Germline CDR1 and CDR2: SQVTM and ANQGSEA. The CDR3 loop reads CSVEKDRNYEQYF. The CDR3 nucleotides read TGCAGCGTTGAGAAGGACAGGAACTACGAGCAGTACTTC.

V and J are TRBV30 and TRBJ1-2, with a weak D call TRBD1 (5 bases). The V end was cut by 3 bases, the J end by 3 bases, with 23 bases between. Germline loops: CDR1 GTSNPN, CDR2 SVGIG (reference sequence). This CDR3 has 17 residues. Here the CDR3 DNA reads TGTGCCTGGAGCCCAGTCCTATACAGGCGGGTGGACTATGGCTACACCTTC. This gives the protein CAWSPVLYRRVDYGYTF.

V is TRBV5-1 and J is TRBJ2-3, with D possibly matching TRBD2 (5 bases). This CDR3 contains 15 residues. With 1 base removed from V and 0 bases from J, the gap between germline ends came to 9 bases. Germline V gives CDR1 SGHRS, CDR2 YFSETQ. The CDR3 sequence is CASSLRGLSTDTQYF. The CDR3 nucleotides are TGCGCCAGCAGCTTGAGAGGGTTGAGCACAGATACGCAGTATTTT. The full variable domain, completed using reference TRBV5-1 and TRBJ2-3, is KAGVTQTPRYLIKTRGQQVTLSCSPISGHRSVSWYQQTPGQGLQFLFEYFSETQRNKGNFPGRFSGRQFSNSRSEMNVSTLELGDSALYLCASSLRGLSTDTQYFGPGTRLTVL.